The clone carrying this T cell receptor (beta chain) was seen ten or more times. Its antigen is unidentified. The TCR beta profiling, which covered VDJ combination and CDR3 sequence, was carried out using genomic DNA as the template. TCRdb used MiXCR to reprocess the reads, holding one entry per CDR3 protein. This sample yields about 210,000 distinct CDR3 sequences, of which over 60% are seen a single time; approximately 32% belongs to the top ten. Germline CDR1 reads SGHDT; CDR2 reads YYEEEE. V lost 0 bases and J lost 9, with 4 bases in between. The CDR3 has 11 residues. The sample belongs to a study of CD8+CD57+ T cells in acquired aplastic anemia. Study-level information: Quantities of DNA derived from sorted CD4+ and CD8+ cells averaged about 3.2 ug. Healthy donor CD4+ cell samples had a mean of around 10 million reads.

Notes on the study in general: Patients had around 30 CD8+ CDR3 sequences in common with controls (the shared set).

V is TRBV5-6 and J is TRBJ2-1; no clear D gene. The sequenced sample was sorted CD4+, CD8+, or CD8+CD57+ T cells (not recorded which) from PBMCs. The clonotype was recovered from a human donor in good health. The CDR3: CASSLASEQFF. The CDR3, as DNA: TGTGCCAGCAGCTTGGCCAGTGAGCAGTTCTTC.